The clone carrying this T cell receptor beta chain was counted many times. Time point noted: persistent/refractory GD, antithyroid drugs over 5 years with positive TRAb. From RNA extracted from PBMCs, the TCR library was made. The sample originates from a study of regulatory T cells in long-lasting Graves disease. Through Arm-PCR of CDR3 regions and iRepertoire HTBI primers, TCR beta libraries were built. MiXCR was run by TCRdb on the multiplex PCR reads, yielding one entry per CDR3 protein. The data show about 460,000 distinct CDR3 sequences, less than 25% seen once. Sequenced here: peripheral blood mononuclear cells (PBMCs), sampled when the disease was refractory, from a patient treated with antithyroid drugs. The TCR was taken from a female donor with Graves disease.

CDR3 amino acids: CASSYSSEGYGYTF. The CDR3 DNA reads as TGTGCCAGCAGTTACTCGTCCGAAGGTTATGGCTACACCTTC. V is TRBV6-6 and J is TRBJ1-2; unclear D gene. The CDR3 totals 14 residues. Trimming stripped 0 bases from V and 5 bases from J, with 10 bases between. Germline CDR1 MNHNY, CDR2 SVGAGI (reference sequence).